A single sample gave rise to the 27 T cell receptor beta chains below, sequenced in a study of T cell responses to AZD1222 COVID-19 vaccine. The table came from immunoSEQ multiplex PCR; TCRdb's copy has only in-frame clones and leaves some out. The profile covers under 140,000 clones, with about nine tenths appearing a single time and roughly 7.6% taken by the ten largest. The sample was peripheral blood, taken on day 0 of AZD1222 vaccination. Receptor source: an adult in good health.

The CDR3 DNA follows: TGTGCCAGCAGCGTGCGACAGACCAACACTGAAGCTTTCTTT. Its translation: CASSVRQTNTEAFF. The rearrangement uses TRBV9 and TRBJ1-1, with D possibly being TRBD1 (5 bases). CDR3 length: 14 amino acids. Germline CDR1 and CDR2: SGDLS and YYNGEE. Trimming took 2 bases from V and 2 from J, leaving 10 bases between them.

The chain employs TRBV18 and TRBJ2-5, with no clear D. V was pared by 1 base and J by 5 bases, with 8 bases between. Germline V CDR1 and CDR2: KGHSH, LQKENI. There are 13 residues in the CDR3. The CDR3 coding sequence is TGTGCCAGCTCACCACTATCTTCGGAGACCCAGTACTTC. Its protein product is CASSPLSSETQYF.

The rearrangement uses TRBV9 and TRBJ1-2; D is unclear. Germline CDR1 and CDR2: SGDLS and YYNGEE. The ends were cut back, 0 bases at V and 3 bases at J, with 12 bases in the middle. The CDR3 totals 15 residues. The CDR3 spells CASSVEGKAYYGYTF. The CDR3 DNA reads TGTGCCAGCAGCGTAGAAGGGAAGGCCTACTATGGCTACACCTTC. Using reference TRBV9 and TRBJ1-2 for the parts outside the CDR3, the full variable domain is DSGVTQTPKHLITATGQRVTLRCSPRSGDLSVYWYQQSLDQGLQFLIQYYNGEERAKGNILERFSAQQFPDLHSELNLSSLELGDSALYFCASSVEGKAYYGYTFGSGTRLTVV.

The chain carries TRBV5-5 and TRBJ2-1; 9 positions agree with TRBD2. The CDR3 length is 15 residues. CDR1 is SGHKS and CDR2 is YYEKEE in the germline V gene (reference sequence). The trim removed 2 bases at V and 3 bases at J, leaving 3 bases unmatched. The CDR3 reads CASSFSGGLYNEQFF. In DNA form, the CDR3 reads TGTGCCAGCAGCTTTAGCGGGGGCCTCTACAATGAGCAGTTCTTC.

CDR3 sequence reads: CAWTTGQGGQPQHF. DNA of the CDR3: TGTGCCTGGACGACGGGACAGGGTGGTCAGCCCCAGCATTTT. V usage is TRBV30 and J usage is TRBJ1-5; 9 positions agree with TRBD1. The CDR3 runs 14 residues. V gave up 4 bases and J gave up 6 bases; unmatched junction bases: 7. Germline V CDR1 and CDR2: GTSNPN, SVGIG (reference sequence).

CDR3 amino acids: CASSQSGGATGELFF. The CDR3 region has the DNA TGTGCCAGCAGCCAATCCGGGGGGGCCACCGGGGAGCTGTTTTTT. The chain couples TRBV4-2 to TRBJ2-2, with 8 bases identical to TRBD2. Germline lookup yields CDR1 LGHNA and CDR2 YNFKEQ. The CDR3 contains 15 residues. V trimming: 2 bases; J trimming: 4 bases; junction bases outside the gene matches: 3.

The genes are TRBV7-6 and TRBJ1-1; D unresolved. V was clipped by 1 base and J by 1 base, with 10 bases between them. The CDR3 totals 15 residues. CDR1 is SGHVS, CDR2 FNYEAQ, per germline. DNA for the CDR3: TGTGCCAGCAGCTTAGTCGAGGCCGCGAACACTGAAGCTTTCTTT. This encodes CASSLVEAANTEAFF.

The gene calls are TRBV15 and TRBJ1-6; 7 bases map to TRBD1. Looked up from germline, CDR1 is LNHNV and CDR2 is YYDKDF (reference sequence). Unmatched junction bases numbered 7, after V lost 2 bases and J lost 9 bases. The CDR3 extends over 15 amino acids. The CDR3 here is CATSRPDRVRSPLHF. In nucleotides, the CDR3 is TGTGCCACCAGCAGACCCGACAGGGTACGTTCACCCCTCCACTTT. The full variable domain, in which reference TRBV15 and TRBJ1-6 provide the parts outside the CDR3, is DAMVIQNPRYQVTQFGKPVTLSCSQTLNHNVMYWYQQKSSQAPKLLFHYYDKDFNNEADTPDNFQSRRPNTSFCFLDIRSPGLGDTAMYLCATSRPDRVRSPLHFGNGTRLTVT.

The chain is built from TRBV4-1 and TRBJ2-7, with D possibly being TRBD1 (5 bases). Germline CDR1 is MGHRA and CDR2 is YSYEKL. This CDR3 is 15 amino acids long. V lost 0 bases and J lost 4, with 13 bases in between. CDR3 region: CASSQDPQGGYEQYF. The CDR3 nucleotides are TGCGCCAGCAGCCAAGATCCCCAGGGTGGGTACGAGCAGTACTTC.

The chain joins TRBV28 to TRBJ2-1, with D possibly being TRBD1 (5 bases). CDR1 and CDR2 (germline): MDHEN, SYDVKM. The ends were cut back, 2 bases at V and 7 bases at J, with 6 bases in the middle. This CDR3 has 12 residues. The CDR3 DNA reads TGTGCCAGCAGTTTAAGGGGTAATGAGCAGTTCTTC. It encodes CASSLRGNEQFF.

The rearrangement links TRBV7-2 to TRBJ1-6, with unresolved D. Between the trimmed V and J ends, which lost 3 bases and 7 bases, there was a span of 7 bases. CDR1 SGHTA and CDR2 FQGNSA come from the germline V gene. This CDR3 region has 13 residues. CDR3 loop: CASSLGPNSPLHF. CDR3 nucleotides: TGTGCCAGCAGCTTGGGCCCCAATTCACCCCTCCACTTT.

The chain employs TRBV13 and TRBJ2-7; TRBD2 is a possible D gene (6 bases). The V end lost 7 bases, the J end lost 1 base, and 11 bases lay between the germline ends. The CDR3 is 13 residues long. CDR1 is PRHDT, CDR2 FYEKMQ, per germline (reference sequence). CDR3 sequence (DNA): TGTGCCAGCAATTCGGGGGATTCCTACGAGCAGTACTTC. Amino acid sequence: CASNSGDSYEQYF. Looking up the rest from reference TRBV13 and TRBJ2-7 gives the full variable domain: AAGVIQSPRHLIKEKRETATLKCYPIPRHDTVYWYQQGPGQDPQFLISFYEKMQSDKGSIPDRFSAQQFSDYHSELNMSSLELGDSALYFCASNSGDSYEQYFGPGTRLTVT.

The V gene is TRBV25-1, the J gene TRBJ2-7; D is undetermined. This CDR3 region has 11 residues. Germline lookup yields CDR1 MGHDK and CDR2 SYGVNS. V lost 8 bases, J lost 5 bases, and 10 bases lay in between. As DNA, the CDR3 is TGTGCCAGCTCTGAACTAAACGAGCAGTACTTC. Translated: CASSELNEQYF.

This sequence joins TRBV7-8 and TRBJ1-1; tentative D call: TRBD1 (6 bases). Per the germline V gene, CDR1 is SGHVS and CDR2 is FQNEAQ. The CDR3 consists of 15 residues. V was trimmed by 5 bases and J by 4 bases, leaving 17 bases between them. DNA for the CDR3: TGTGCCAGCAGCATAGGGGAGAGGGGGGGCACTGAAGCTTTCTTT. Its protein is CASSIGERGGTEAFF.

J is TRBJ1-2 and V is TRBV11-3, with D maybe TRBD1 (6 bases). V was clipped by 5 bases and J by 7 bases, with 17 bases between them. There are 14 residues in the CDR3. Germline lookup yields CDR1 SGHNT and CDR2 YENEEA. The CDR3 DNA follows: TGTGCCAGCAGCCAGGATAGGGGGGCGTTTGGCTACACCTTC. Translated: CASSQDRGAFGYTF.

This clone came up a few times. The chain carries TRBV5-8 and TRBJ2-7, with D perhaps TRBD1 or TRBD2 (5 bases each). The germline V and J ends were trimmed by 0 bases and 0 bases, with 19 bases remaining between them. Germline V lookup: CDR1 SGHTS, CDR2 YDEGEE. This CDR3 has 18 amino acids. The DNA for the CDR3 is TGTGCCAGCAGCTTGGGAGGGGTAGTTTCCCGGAGCTCCTACGAGCAGTACTTC. Its translation: CASSLGGVVSRSSYEQYF.

The chain combines TRBV4-2 with TRBJ1-1; unclear D gene. Germline loops: CDR1 LGHNA, CDR2 YNFKEQ. The CDR3 loop spans 15 amino acids. V was shortened by 3 bases and J by 4 bases, with 15 bases between the two germline ends. In DNA form, the CDR3 reads TGTGCCAGCAGCCACTTTGAAGGGCGTGTCACTGAAGCTTTCTTT. It encodes CASSHFEGRVTEAFF.

This chain joins TRBV20-1 and TRBJ1-6, with D possibly being TRBD1 (5 bases). The CDR3 is 14 amino acids. Germline assignment: CDR1 DFQATT and CDR2 SNEGSKA (reference sequence). The ends were cut back, 3 bases at V and 9 bases at J, with 15 bases in the middle. DNA for the CDR3: TGCAGTGCTAGTTCCGAGACAAGGGGTTCACCCCTCCACTTT. It encodes CSASSETRGSPLHF.

The chain combines TRBV7-2 with TRBJ2-2, with TRBD1 matching over 8 bases. This CDR3 contains 14 residues. Germline loops: CDR1 SGHTA, CDR2 FQGNSA. V shed 5 bases, J shed 7 bases, and the junction held 6 bases outside the gene matches. CDR3 coding DNA: TGTGCCAGCAGCCGGACAGGGCAAGTCGGGGAGCTGTTTTTT. This codes for CASSRTGQVGELFF.

This chain's CDR3 is CASSLLRGVDYGYTF. CDR3 coding DNA: TGTGCCAGCAGTCTCCTGAGGGGGGTAGACTATGGCTACACCTTC. The chain joins TRBV27 to TRBJ1-2; D may be TRBD1 (6 bases). The germline V and J ends were trimmed by 5 bases and 3 bases, with 16 bases remaining between them. In germline, CDR1 is MNHEY, CDR2 SMNVEV (reference sequence). The CDR3 covers 15 residues.

V usage is TRBV5-1 and J usage is TRBJ1-6, with a weak D call TRBD1 (6 bases). V was cut by 4 bases and J by 6 bases, with 14 bases left in between. The V gene's germline CDR1 is SGHRS and CDR2 YFSETQ. The CDR3 covers 15 residues. CDR3 sequence: CASSKGTKGNSPLHF. CDR3 sequence (DNA): TGCGCCAGCAGCAAAGGGACAAAGGGTAATTCACCCCTCCACTTT.

Worth noting for this clone: The junction shows a germline mismatch at one end, possibly a read error. V gene TRBV11-1 combines with J gene TRBJ1-2; a possible D gene is TRBD1 (5 bases). The germline CDR1 and CDR2 sequences are SGHAT and FQDESV (reference sequence). CDR3 length equals 13 residues. In DNA form, the CDR3 reads TGTGCCAGCAGCTTTTCGGAGGGGAACGGCTGCACCTTC. Amino acid sequence: CASSFSEGNGCTF.

The chain combines TRBV5-1 with TRBJ2-5, with TRBD2 identical over 14 bases. The germline V gene has CDR1 SGHRS and CDR2 YFSETQ. V gave up 4 bases and J gave up 5 bases; unmatched junction bases: 13. The CDR3 consists of 18 residues. The CDR3 nucleotides read TGCGCCAGCAGCCTGGGACTAGCGGGGGCCTATTCGCCGGAGACCCAGTACTTC. Amino acid sequence: CASSLGLAGAYSPETQYF.

The chain recombines TRBV4-2 with TRBJ2-1; TRBD1 agrees at 9 bases. The germline CDR1 and CDR2 sequences are LGHNA and YNFKEQ. This CDR3 spans 16 amino acids. Unmatched junction bases numbered 7, after V lost 3 bases and J lost 4 bases. CDR3 DNA sequence: TGTGCCAGCAGCCAGGACGGGACAGGGAATTACAATGAGCAGTTCTTC. Residues: CASSQDGTGNYNEQFF.

The chain joins TRBV30 to TRBJ1-4; D uncertain. The length of the CDR3 is 10 residues. V was clipped by 5 bases and J by 5 bases, with 3 bases between them. Looked up from germline, CDR1 is GTSNPN and CDR2 is SVGIG (reference sequence). The DNA of the CDR3 is TGTGCCTGGGAAAATGAAAAACTGTTTTTT. This encodes CAWENEKLFF.

The chain combines TRBV29-1 with TRBJ1-5; D is ambiguous. The germline V and J ends were trimmed by 2 bases and 1 base, with 6 bases remaining between them. CDR1 and CDR2 from the germline V gene are SQVTM and ANQGSEA. This CDR3 is 13 amino acids long. This CDR3 reads CSVETGSNQPQHF. The CDR3 bases are TGCAGCGTTGAAACGGGGAGCAATCAGCCCCAGCATTTT.

The chain uses TRBV19 and TRBJ1-6; TRBD1 matches 8 bases. The CDR3 has 14 amino acids. The V gene's germline CDR1 is LNHDA and CDR2 SQIVND (reference sequence). With V trimmed by 3 bases and J by 6 bases, 1 base remained unmatched. The CDR3 spells CASSIQGANSPLHF. The CDR3 coding sequence is TGTGCCAGTAGTATCCAGGGGGCTAATTCACCCCTCCACTTT.